This T cell receptor beta chain originates from a study of blood T cells in healthy people across ages. Overall study findings and caveats: Across the age range, TCR beta diversity per million T cells fell in a roughly linear way.

The people who gave samples were healthy Caucasians from Russia, aged about 6 to 100. Using a J-beta primer mix together with a sample-barcoded 5' primer, a second PCR was run for 7 to 11 cycles. CDR3-containing paired-end reads numbering at least 2.5 million came from each sample. TCRdb independently ran MiXCR on the 5' RACE reads; one entry per CDR3 protein. In the table there are approximately 1,100,000 distinct CDR3 sequences, 35% to 55% of which are singletons. Turning to this clonotype: Its antigen is still unknown.

Sequencing was carried out using blood. The TCR sequence derives from a woman in her fifties or sixties in good health.

The CDR3 here is CASGLDGTGSSQYF. CDR3 DNA sequence: TGTGCTAGTGGTTTGGACGGGACAGGGTCGTCCCAGTACTTC. This chain uses TRBV12-5 with TRBJ2-7; the match to TRBD1 covers 9 bases. The length of the CDR3 is 14 residues. The germline V gene encodes CDR1 LGHNT and CDR2 FRNRAP. With 1 base clipped from V and 10 bases from J, the junction kept 8 bases outside the gene matches. The full variable domain, rest sourced from reference TRBV12-5 and TRBJ2-7, is DARVTQTPRHKVTEMGQEVTMRCQPILGHNTVFWYRQTMMQGLELLAYFRNRAPLDDSGMPKDRFSAEMPDATLATLKIQPSEPRDSAVYFCASGLDGTGSSQYFGPGTRLTVT.